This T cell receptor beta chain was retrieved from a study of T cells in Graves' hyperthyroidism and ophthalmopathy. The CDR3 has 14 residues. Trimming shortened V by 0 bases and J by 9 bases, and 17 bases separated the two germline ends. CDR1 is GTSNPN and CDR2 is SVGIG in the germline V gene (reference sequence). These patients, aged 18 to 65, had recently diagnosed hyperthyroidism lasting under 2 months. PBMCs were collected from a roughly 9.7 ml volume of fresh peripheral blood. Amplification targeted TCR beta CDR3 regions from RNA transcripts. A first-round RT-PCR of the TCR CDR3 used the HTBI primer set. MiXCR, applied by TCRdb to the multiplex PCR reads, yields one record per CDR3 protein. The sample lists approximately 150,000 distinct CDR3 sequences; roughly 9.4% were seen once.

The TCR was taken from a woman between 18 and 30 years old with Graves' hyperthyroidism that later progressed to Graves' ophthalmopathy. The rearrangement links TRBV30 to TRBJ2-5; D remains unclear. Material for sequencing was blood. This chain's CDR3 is CAWSVQPDQLAQYF. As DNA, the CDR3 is TGTGCCTGGAGTGTACAACCCGACCAGTTGGCCCAGTACTTC.